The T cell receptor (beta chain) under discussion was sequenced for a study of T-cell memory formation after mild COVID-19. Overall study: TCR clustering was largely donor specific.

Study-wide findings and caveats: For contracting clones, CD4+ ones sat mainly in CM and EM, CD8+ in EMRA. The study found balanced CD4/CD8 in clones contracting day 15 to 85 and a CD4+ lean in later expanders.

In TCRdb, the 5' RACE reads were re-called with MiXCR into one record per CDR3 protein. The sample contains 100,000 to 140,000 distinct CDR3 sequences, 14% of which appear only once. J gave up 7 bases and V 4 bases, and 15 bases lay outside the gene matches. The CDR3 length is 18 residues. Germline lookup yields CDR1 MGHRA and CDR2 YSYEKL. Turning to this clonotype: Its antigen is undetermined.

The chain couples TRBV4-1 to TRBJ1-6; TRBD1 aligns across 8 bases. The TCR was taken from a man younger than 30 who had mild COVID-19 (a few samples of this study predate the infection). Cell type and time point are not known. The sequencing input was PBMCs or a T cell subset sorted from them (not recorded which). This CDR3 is CASSPSGAGTGNNSPLHF. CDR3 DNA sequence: TGCGCCAGCAGCCCAAGTGGTGCGGGGACAGGCAACAATTCACCCCTCCACTTT.